The sample holds many counts of the clone carrying this TCR beta chain. Its matching antigen is unknown. TCRdb fed the 5' RACE reads into MiXCR, producing one record per CDR3 protein. The data show about 290,000 distinct CDR3 sequences, with about a sixth seen just once and 20% to 25% held by the top ten. V shed 1 base and J 4 bases; nucleotides not matched to a gene: 1. The CDR3 totals 15 residues. CDR1 is LGHNA and CDR2 is YNFKEQ in the germline V gene. The sample belongs to a study of T-cell memory formation after mild COVID-19. Study details: The TCR clusters were mostly specific to one donor.

Overall study results and limits: CD4+ contracting clones lay mainly in CM and EM, CD8+ ones in EMRA. The authors did not confirm SARS-CoV-2 specificity of second-wave clones peaking day 37. Pre-infection memory contained some responding clones, which suggested that cross-reactive memory had joined.

The gene calls are TRBV4-2 and TRBJ2-3, with 11 bases identical to TRBD1. The receptor was isolated from a man between 18 and 29 years old who had mild COVID-19 (a few samples of this study predate the infection). Cell type and time point are not known. The sequenced material came from PBMCs or a T cell subset sorted from them (not recorded which). The CDR3: CASSQGTGGADTQYF. The CDR3 DNA reads as TGTGCCAGCAGCCAAGGGACAGGGGGCGCAGATACGCAGTATTTT.